Following are 31 T cell receptor beta chains from one sample sequenced in a study of T-cell reconstitution after alpha-beta-depleted transplantation in children. Preparation of the TCRbeta library used unique molecular identifiers. One entry per CDR3 protein, called by TCRdb with MiXCR from the PCR reads. In the table there are hundreds of thousands of distinct CDR3 sequences, approximately 17% of which are singletons. The sequencing here drew on PBMCs from the stem cell graft donor, taken from the stem cell graft. These receptors were taken from a human donor who donated a stem cell graft to a child with acute myeloid leukemia.

About this clonotype itself: A read error may explain this, as a much larger clone is one base away. The chain has TRBV12-3 or TRBV12-4 and TRBJ1-2; tentatively, D is TRBD1 (5 bases). With 5 bases removed from V and 7 bases from J, the gap between germline ends came to 14 bases. The CDR3 length is 13 residues. CDR3 residues: CASSPGTRSGYTF. In DNA form, the CDR3 reads TGTGCCAGCAGTCCGGGGACCCGAAGTGGCTACACCTTC.

This clonotype was observed a few times. This chain links TRBV29-1 with TRBJ1-1; perhaps TRBD1 as D (5 bases). V was cut by 0 bases and J by 4 bases, with 9 bases left in between. The CDR3 consists of 13 residues. CDR1 is SQVTM, CDR2 ANQGSEA, per germline. CDR3 loop: CSVEETGGTEAFF. DNA for the CDR3: TGCAGCGTTGAAGAAACTGGGGGCACTGAAGCTTTCTTT.

There are many counts of this clonotype. The CDR3 protein is CSASKHQGGYNEQFF. The CDR3 DNA is TGCAGTGCTAGTAAGCATCAGGGGGGCTACAATGAGCAGTTCTTC. The J gene is TRBJ2-1, the V gene TRBV20-1, with D perhaps matching TRBD1 (7 bases). Per the germline V gene, CDR1 is DFQATT and CDR2 is SNEGSKA (reference sequence). Deletions cut 3 bases from V and 3 bases from J, with 15 bases between. The CDR3 has 15 amino acids.

This clonotype was observed at least ten times. The rearrangement links TRBV6-1 to TRBJ2-1; 10 positions match TRBD2. Germline trimming cut 2 bases from V and 9 bases from J; bases unmatched to any gene: 10. This CDR3 comprises 16 residues. The germline V gene encodes CDR1 MNHNS and CDR2 SASEGT. Here the CDR3 reads CASSERTSGVRSEQFF. Written as DNA, the CDR3 is TGTGCCAGCAGTGAAAGAACTAGCGGGGTTCGTAGTGAGCAGTTCTTC.

The chain employs TRBV27 and TRBJ1-2; 7 bases agree with TRBD1. This CDR3 is 14 amino acids long. CDR1 and CDR2 from the germline V gene are MNHEY and SMNVEV (reference sequence). Germline trimming cut 2 bases from V and 8 bases from J; bases unmatched to any gene: 8. Here the CDR3 reads CASSLPSTGNGYTF. Here the CDR3 DNA reads TGTGCCAGCAGTTTACCGTCGACAGGGAACGGCTACACCTTC.

This clonotype appeared a few times. The rearrangement uses TRBV12-3 or TRBV12-4 and TRBJ1-6; TRBD1 is a possible D gene (6 bases). This CDR3 spans 14 amino acids. V shed 5 bases and J shed 7 bases, with 12 bases lying between them. The CDR3 loop reads CASSPQGRNSPLHF. As DNA, the CDR3 is TGTGCCAGCAGTCCACAGGGTCGGAATTCACCCCTCCACTTT.

This clonotype was recorded a few times. This chain connects TRBV5-1 to TRBJ2-7, with TRBD1 identical over 10 bases. This CDR3 has 14 residues. The J segment lost 5 bases and the V segment lost 6 bases, leaving 8 bases of the junction unmatched. Germline-derived CDR1 and CDR2 are SGHRS and YFSETQ. DNA for the CDR3: TGCGCCAGCAAACCCGGGACAGGGGTTCACGAGCAGTACGTC. Protein product: CASKPGTGVHEQYV.

The chain employs TRBV4-3 and TRBJ1-1; no clear D. The CDR3 totals 15 residues. Germline loops: CDR1 LGHNA, CDR2 YSLEER. V was pared by 3 bases and J by 1 base, with 12 bases between. Written as DNA, the CDR3 is TGCGCCAGCAGCCATCAACCCCAGACGAACACTGAAGCTTTCTTT. As protein: CASSHQPQTNTEAFF.

The chain employs TRBV9 and TRBJ1-2; maybe TRBD1 (6 bases). The germline V gene encodes CDR1 SGDLS and CDR2 YYNGEE. This CDR3 comprises 15 residues. Trimming took 4 bases from V and 0 from J, leaving 13 bases between them. The CDR3 loop is CASSLGTPANYGYTF. The CDR3 DNA is TGTGCCAGCAGCCTTGGGACACCTGCTAACTATGGCTACACCTTC.

The chain links TRBV7-9 to TRBJ1-2; the match to TRBD1 covers 7 bases. Germline CDR1 reads SEHNR; CDR2 reads FQNEAQ (reference sequence). The ends lost 6 bases at V and 0 bases at J; junction bases unmatched: 7. This CDR3 spans 15 amino acids. The CDR3 spells CASRNRDSPNYGYTF. The CDR3 nucleotides read TGTGCCAGCAGGAACCGGGACAGCCCTAACTATGGCTACACCTTC.

This clonotype showed up just a few times. The rearrangement joins TRBV7-2 to TRBJ2-7; TRBD2 might be the D (6 bases). The CDR3 consists of 15 residues. Germline CDR1 SGHTA, CDR2 FQGNSA. V was pared by 1 base and J by 3 bases, with 13 bases between. The CDR3 sequence: CASSLVGEAGYEQYF. DNA of the CDR3: TGTGCCAGCAGCTTAGTTGGGGAGGCAGGCTACGAGCAGTACTTC.

The V call is TRBV7-2, the J call TRBJ2-1; TRBD1 aligns across 7 bases. Germline loops: CDR1 SGHTA, CDR2 FQGNSA. The CDR3 covers 14 residues. V shed 7 bases and J 4 bases; nucleotides not matched to a gene: 7. The CDR3, as DNA: TGTGCCAGCACCGAGGGGGCCCTATACAATGAGCAGTTCTTC. As protein: CASTEGALYNEQFF. The full variable domain, completed using reference TRBV7-2 and TRBJ2-1, is GAGVSQSPSNKVTEKGKDVELRCDPISGHTALYWYRQSLGQGLEFLIYFQGNSAPDKSGLPSDRFSAERTGGSVSTLTIQRTQQEDSAVYLCASTEGALYNEQFFGPGTRLTVL.

For this clonotype: A single base separates this from a much larger clone, so it may be a read error. The J gene is TRBJ2-1, the V gene TRBV20-1, with TRBD2 identical over 9 bases. With V trimmed by 1 base and J by 8 bases, 6 bases remained unmatched. The germline CDR1 and CDR2 sequences are DFQATT and SNEGSKA (reference sequence). The CDR3 runs 14 residues. The CDR3: CSARGGLAGHEQFF. Here the CDR3 DNA reads TGCAGTGCTAGAGGGGGACTAGCAGGCCATGAGCAGTTCTTC.

This clonotype was seen a few times. This chain uses TRBV7-2 with TRBJ2-1, with 13 bases matching TRBD2. This CDR3 has 15 residues. J gave up 7 bases and V 3 bases, and 3 bases lay outside the gene matches. Germline V gene data show CDR1 as SGHTA and CDR2 as FQGNSA. CDR3 loop: CASSLGLAGKNEQFF. The CDR3 nucleotides read TGTGCCAGCAGCTTGGGACTAGCGGGGAAGAATGAGCAGTTCTTC. The variable domain in full, with the rest retrieved from reference TRBV7-2 and TRBJ2-1, is GAGVSQSPSNKVTEKGKDVELRCDPISGHTALYWYRQSLGQGLEFLIYFQGNSAPDKSGLPSDRFSAERTGGSVSTLTIQRTQQEDSAVYLCASSLGLAGKNEQFFGPGTRLTVL.

This clonotype came up a few times. The gene calls are TRBV7-3 and TRBJ2-2; 11 bases are a match to TRBD2. The CDR3 has 19 amino acids. The V gene end was trimmed by 3 bases and the J gene end by 2 bases; junction bases not matched to a gene: 11. CDR1 and CDR2 (germline): SGHTA, FQGTGA. CDR3 nucleotides: TGTGCCAGCAGCTTGGGGATTAGCGGGGGGGCATCAAACACCGGGGAGCTGTTTTTT. It encodes CASSLGISGGASNTGELFF.

Many counts were recorded for this clonotype. The chain recombines TRBV29-1 with TRBJ2-1; 8 bases align to TRBD1. Germline values: CDR1 SQVTM, CDR2 ANQGSEA. The CDR3 has 16 residues. V shed 3 bases and J 3 bases; nucleotides not matched to a gene: 10. DNA of the CDR3: TGCAGCGTTGAGGGAGGTCGGGACAGGAGCTACAATGAGCAGTTCTTC. As protein: CSVEGGRDRSYNEQFF.

The J gene is TRBJ1-2, the V gene TRBV12-5; D might be TRBD1 (6 bases). The CDR3 contains 13 residues. V lost 2 bases to trimming and J lost 9 bases, with 13 bases between them. CDR1 and CDR2 (germline): LGHNT, FRNRAP. The CDR3 DNA is TGTGCTAGTGGTTTGTTCACCGGACAGAGCTACACCTTC. This gives the protein CASGLFTGQSYTF.

The rearrangement uses TRBV6-2 or TRBV6-3 and TRBJ2-1; 8 bases are a match to TRBD1. Germline CDR1 reads MNHEY; CDR2 reads SVGEGT. Unmatched junction bases numbered 6, after V lost 2 bases and J lost 0 bases. CDR3 size: 17 residues. In nucleotides, the CDR3 is TGTGCCAGCAGTTACGATATAACAGGGGGCTCCTACAATGAGCAGTTCTTC. The encoded protein is CASSYDITGGSYNEQFF.

This clonotype was detected a few times. The gene calls are TRBV7-2 and TRBJ1-1; TRBD1 is a possible D gene (6 bases). V lost 1 base and J lost 0, with 12 bases in between. CDR1 is SGHTA and CDR2 is FQGNSA in the germline V gene. CDR3 length equals 16 residues. This chain's CDR3 is CASSLGTQGMNTEAFF. CDR3 in DNA: TGTGCCAGCAGCTTAGGGACACAGGGAATGAACACTGAAGCTTTCTTT.

The table lists this clonotype with many counts. The chain links TRBV4-3 to TRBJ2-1, with unresolved D. Trimming stripped 5 bases from V and 0 bases from J, with 14 bases between. Germline V gene sequence: CDR1 LGHNA, CDR2 YSLEER. This CDR3 has 16 residues. CDR3 sequence: CASSSQQLSSYNEQFF. The CDR3 coding sequence is TGCGCCAGCAGCTCGCAACAGTTAAGCTCCTACAATGAGCAGTTCTTC.

This clonotype was recorded many times. V usage is TRBV20-1 and J usage is TRBJ2-3; 7 bases match TRBD2. The CDR3 has 16 residues. Germline CDR1 and CDR2: DFQATT and SNEGSKA (reference sequence). Trimming took 0 bases from V and 2 from J; bases not matched to a gene: 8. CDR3: CSARDLGGGPTDTQYF. In DNA, the CDR3 is TGCAGTGCTAGAGATCTCGGCGGGGGACCCACAGATACGCAGTATTTT.

This clonotype has ten or more counts. The chain recombines TRBV6-5 with TRBJ1-1; D is unresolved. Between the trimmed V and J ends, which lost 6 bases and 0 bases, there was a span of 14 bases. CDR1 and CDR2 from the germline V gene are MNHEY and SVGAGI. The CDR3 covers 15 residues. The chain's CDR3 is CASRPPEGMNTEAFF. The CDR3 nucleotides read TGTGCCAGCAGGCCCCCTGAGGGCATGAACACTGAAGCTTTCTTT.

This clonotype was seen at least ten times. The V call is TRBV6-5, the J call TRBJ1-1; possibly TRBD1 for D (5 bases). CDR3 length: 12 amino acids. The V and J ends lost 2 bases and 8 bases respectively, with 9 bases between them. Germline V gene lookup returns CDR1 MNHEY and CDR2 SVGAGI. The chain's CDR3 is CASSYGGFEAFF. In nucleotides, the CDR3 is TGTGCCAGCAGTTACGGGGGGTTCGAAGCTTTCTTT.

In DNA form, the CDR3 reads TGTGCCAGCAGCTTACCTCAGGAGCGTTCCCAGTACTTC. It specifies CASSLPQERSQYF. The rearrangement uses TRBV7-6 and TRBJ2-5; no definite D call. CDR3 size: 13 residues. The germline CDR1 and CDR2 sequences are SGHVS and FNYEAQ. V lost 2 bases to trimming and J lost 9 bases, with 13 bases between them.

This clonotype was counted ten times or more. The chain recombines TRBV5-1 with TRBJ1-1; possible D gene TRBD1, 6 bases. There are 15 residues in the CDR3. V was trimmed by 3 bases and J by 0 bases, leaving 12 bases between them. The germline V gene encodes CDR1 SGHRS and CDR2 YFSETQ. CDR3 in DNA: TGCGCCAGCAGCTCGACCGGGACAATGAACACTGAAGCTTTCTTT. Protein sequence: CASSSTGTMNTEAFF.

This clonotype has ten or more counts. The chain couples TRBV30 to TRBJ2-7; no clear D. Trimming left V 5 bases short and J 0 bases short, with 14 bases between. Looked up from germline, CDR1 is GTSNPN and CDR2 is SVGIG (reference sequence). The CDR3 consists of 14 residues. The CDR3 protein is CAWRNIESSYEQYF. The CDR3 DNA sequence: TGTGCCTGGCGAAACATCGAGAGCTCCTACGAGCAGTACTTC.

This chain uses TRBV12-5 with TRBJ2-1; 9 nucleotides match TRBD2. The CDR3 runs 16 residues. Losses at the gene ends were 2 bases for V and 6 bases for J; bases not matched to a gene: 8. The germline V gene has CDR1 LGHNT and CDR2 FRNRAP. CDR3 loop: CASGLSQAGGANEQFF. CDR3 bases: TGTGCTAGTGGTTTGTCCCAAGCGGGGGGTGCCAATGAGCAGTTCTTC. The full variable domain, completed using reference TRBV12-5 and TRBJ2-1, is DARVTQTPRHKVTEMGQEVTMRCQPILGHNTVFWYRQTMMQGLELLAYFRNRAPLDDSGMPKDRFSAEMPDATLATLKIQPSEPRDSAVYFCASGLSQAGGANEQFFGPGTRLTVL.

This chain uses TRBV2 with TRBJ1-4; 7 nucleotides align to TRBD1. The V segment lost 10 bases and the J segment 3 bases; nucleotides outside the gene matches: 8. CDR1 is SNHLY, CDR2 FYNNEI, per germline. The CDR3 consists of 14 residues. The CDR3 bases are TGTGCCACCAAAGGGACAGATTCTAATGAAAAACTGTTTTTT. As protein: CATKGTDSNEKLFF.

The table lists this clonotype with a few counts. The V and J genes are TRBV6-6 and TRBJ1-4; 7 bases are shared with TRBD1. The CDR3 spans 12 residues. The trim removed 9 bases at V and 7 bases at J, leaving 5 bases unmatched. Germline V gene lookup returns CDR1 MNHNY and CDR2 SVGAGI (reference sequence). The CDR3 DNA sequence: TGTGCCAGTAGAGGGGGCGGTGAAAAACTGTTTTTT. As protein: CASRGGGEKLFF.

The chain is built from TRBV6-5 and TRBJ2-4; TRBD1 might be the D (6 bases). V gave up 0 bases and J gave up 4 bases, with 16 bases separating them. This CDR3 has 17 amino acids. Germline V gene data show CDR1 as MNHEY and CDR2 as SVGAGI. The CDR3 DNA reads as TGTGCCAGCAGTTACTCGATAGTCAGCAGGGGTAAAAACATTCAGTACTTC. This gives the protein CASSYSIVSRGKNIQYF.

A few counts support this clonotype. The chain joins TRBV7-9 to TRBJ1-3; the D is unclear. There are 14 residues in the CDR3. Per the germline V gene, CDR1 is SEHNR and CDR2 is FQNEAQ (reference sequence). The V gene lost 8 bases and the J gene lost 0 bases, with 11 bases spanning the gap. The CDR3 nucleotides read TGTGCCAGCTGGCCGGCCTACTCTGGAAACACCATATATTTT. This translates into CASWPAYSGNTIYF.